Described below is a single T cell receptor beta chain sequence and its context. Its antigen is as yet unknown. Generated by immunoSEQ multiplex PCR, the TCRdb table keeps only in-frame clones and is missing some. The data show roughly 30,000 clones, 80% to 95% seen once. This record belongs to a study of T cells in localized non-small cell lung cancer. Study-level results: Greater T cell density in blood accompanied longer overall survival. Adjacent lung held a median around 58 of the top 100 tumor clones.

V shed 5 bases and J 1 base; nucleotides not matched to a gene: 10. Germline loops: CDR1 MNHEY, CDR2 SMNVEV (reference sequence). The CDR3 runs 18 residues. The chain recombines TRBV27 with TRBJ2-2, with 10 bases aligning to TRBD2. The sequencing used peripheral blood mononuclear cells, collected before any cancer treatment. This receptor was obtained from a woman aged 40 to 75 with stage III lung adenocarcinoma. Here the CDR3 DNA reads TGTGCCAGCAGTCTCACGTTAGCGGGAGGCCTGAACACCGGGGAGCTGTTTTTT. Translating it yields CASSLTLAGGLNTGELFF.